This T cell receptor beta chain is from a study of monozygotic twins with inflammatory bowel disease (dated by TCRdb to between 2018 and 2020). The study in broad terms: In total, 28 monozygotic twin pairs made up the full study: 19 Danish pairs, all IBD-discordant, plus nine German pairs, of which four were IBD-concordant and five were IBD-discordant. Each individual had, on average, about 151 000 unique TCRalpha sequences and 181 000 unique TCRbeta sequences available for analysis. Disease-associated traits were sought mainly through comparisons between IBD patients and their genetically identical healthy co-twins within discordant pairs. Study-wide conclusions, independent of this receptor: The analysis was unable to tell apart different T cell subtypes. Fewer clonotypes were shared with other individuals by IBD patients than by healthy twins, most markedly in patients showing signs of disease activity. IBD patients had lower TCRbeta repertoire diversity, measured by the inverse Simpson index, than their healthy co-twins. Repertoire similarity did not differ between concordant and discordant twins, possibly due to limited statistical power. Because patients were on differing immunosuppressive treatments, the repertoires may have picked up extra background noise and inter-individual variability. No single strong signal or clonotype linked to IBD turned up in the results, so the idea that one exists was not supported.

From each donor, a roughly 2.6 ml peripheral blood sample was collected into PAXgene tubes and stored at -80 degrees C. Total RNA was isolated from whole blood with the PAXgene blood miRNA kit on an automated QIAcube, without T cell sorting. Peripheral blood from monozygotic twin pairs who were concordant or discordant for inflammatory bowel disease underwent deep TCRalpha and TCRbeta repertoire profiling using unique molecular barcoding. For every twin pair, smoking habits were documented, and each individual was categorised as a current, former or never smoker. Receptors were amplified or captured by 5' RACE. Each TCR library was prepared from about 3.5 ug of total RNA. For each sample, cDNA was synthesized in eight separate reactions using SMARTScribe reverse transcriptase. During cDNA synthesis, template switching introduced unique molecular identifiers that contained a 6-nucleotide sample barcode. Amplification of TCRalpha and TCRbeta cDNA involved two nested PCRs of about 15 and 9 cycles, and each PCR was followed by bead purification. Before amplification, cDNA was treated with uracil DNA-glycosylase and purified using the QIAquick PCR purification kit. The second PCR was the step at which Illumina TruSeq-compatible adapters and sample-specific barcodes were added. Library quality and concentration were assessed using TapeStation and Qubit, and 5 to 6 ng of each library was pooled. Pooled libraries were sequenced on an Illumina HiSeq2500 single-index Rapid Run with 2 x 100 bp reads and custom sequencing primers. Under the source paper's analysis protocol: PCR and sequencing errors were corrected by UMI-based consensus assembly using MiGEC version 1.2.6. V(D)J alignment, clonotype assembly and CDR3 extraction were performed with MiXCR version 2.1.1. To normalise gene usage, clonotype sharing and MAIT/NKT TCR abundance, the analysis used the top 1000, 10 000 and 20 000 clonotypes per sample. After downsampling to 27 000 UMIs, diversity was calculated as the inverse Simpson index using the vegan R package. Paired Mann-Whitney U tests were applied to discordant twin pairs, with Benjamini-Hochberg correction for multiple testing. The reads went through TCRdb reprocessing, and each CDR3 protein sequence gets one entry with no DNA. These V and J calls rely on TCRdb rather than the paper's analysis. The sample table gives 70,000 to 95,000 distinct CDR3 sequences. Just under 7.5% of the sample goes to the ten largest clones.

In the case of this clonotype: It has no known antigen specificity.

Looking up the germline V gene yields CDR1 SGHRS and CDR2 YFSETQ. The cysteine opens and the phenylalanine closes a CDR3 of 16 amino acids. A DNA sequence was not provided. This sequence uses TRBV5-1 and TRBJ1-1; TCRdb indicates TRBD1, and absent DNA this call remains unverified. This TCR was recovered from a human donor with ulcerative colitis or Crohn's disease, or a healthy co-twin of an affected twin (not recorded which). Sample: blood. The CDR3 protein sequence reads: CASSSGTGTLGTEAFF. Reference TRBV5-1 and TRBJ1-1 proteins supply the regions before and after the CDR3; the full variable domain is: KAGVTQTPRYLIKTRGQQVTLSCSPISGHRSVSWYQQTPGQGLQFLFEYFSETQRNKGNFPGRFSGRQFSNSRSEMNVSTLELGDSALYLCASSSGTGTLGTEAFFGQGTRLTVV.